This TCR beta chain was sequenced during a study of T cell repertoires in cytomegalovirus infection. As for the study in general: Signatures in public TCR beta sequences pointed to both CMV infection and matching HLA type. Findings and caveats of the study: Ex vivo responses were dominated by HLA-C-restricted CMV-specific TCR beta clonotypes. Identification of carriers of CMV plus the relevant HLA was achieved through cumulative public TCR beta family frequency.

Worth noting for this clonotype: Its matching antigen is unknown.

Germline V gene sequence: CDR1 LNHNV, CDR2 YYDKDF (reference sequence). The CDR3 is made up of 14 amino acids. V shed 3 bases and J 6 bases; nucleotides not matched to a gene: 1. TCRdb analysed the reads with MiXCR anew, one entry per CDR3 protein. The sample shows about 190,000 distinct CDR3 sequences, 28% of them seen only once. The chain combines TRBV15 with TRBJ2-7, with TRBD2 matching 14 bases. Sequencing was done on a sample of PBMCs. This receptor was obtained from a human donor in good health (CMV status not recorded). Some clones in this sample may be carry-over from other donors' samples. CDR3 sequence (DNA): TGTGCCACCAGCAGTGGACTAGCGGGGGGCGAGCAGTACTTC. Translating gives CATSSGLAGGEQYF.